The clone carrying this T cell receptor beta chain was counted at least ten times. This sample was included in a study of blood T cell repertoires in COVID-19. For the study at large: The samples span acute and convalescent COVID-19 from the United States, Italy and Spain. PBMCs, B-cell-depleted T cells, or T cells provided the cDNA or gDNA that made up the material.

There are 13 residues in the CDR3. With 4 bases removed from V and 0 bases from J, the gap between germline ends came to 6 bases. Germline assignment: CDR1 LGHDT and CDR2 YNNKEL (reference sequence). Original processing methods: Amplification of reference gene primers provided the estimated nucleated cell counts. The table came from immunoSEQ multiplex PCR; TCRdb's copy has only in-frame clones and leaves some out. The V and J calls and the clone size are those of that table, but D and trimming were determined from the DNA. This table holds tens of thousands of clones, 80% to 90% found once. The chain combines TRBV3-1 (or the pseudogene TRBV3-2) with TRBJ1-1; D unclear. The receptor's source is a man between 50 and 59 years old with active COVID-19. The sample was peripheral blood. The CDR3 DNA follows: TGTGCCAGCAGCCTGGCATTGAACACTGAAGCTTTCTTT. This encodes CASSLALNTEAFF.